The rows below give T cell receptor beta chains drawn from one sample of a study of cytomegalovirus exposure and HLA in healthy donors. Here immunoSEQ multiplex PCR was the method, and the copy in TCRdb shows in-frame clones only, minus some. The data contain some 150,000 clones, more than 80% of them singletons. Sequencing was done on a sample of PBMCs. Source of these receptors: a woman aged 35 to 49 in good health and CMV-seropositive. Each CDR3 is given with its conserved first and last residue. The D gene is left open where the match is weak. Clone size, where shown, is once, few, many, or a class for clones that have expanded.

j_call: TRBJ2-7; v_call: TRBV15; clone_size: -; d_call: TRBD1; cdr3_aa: CATSRGPGDRGHEQYF; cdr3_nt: TGTGCCACCAGCAGAGGGCCGGGGGACAGGGGCCACGAGCAGTACTTC
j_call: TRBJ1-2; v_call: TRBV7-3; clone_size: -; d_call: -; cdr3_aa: CASSLVVKASNNYGYTF; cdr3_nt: TGTGCCAGCAGCTTAGTGGTCAAAGCCTCAAATAACTATGGCTACACCTTC
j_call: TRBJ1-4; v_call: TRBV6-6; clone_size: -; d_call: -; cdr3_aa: CASSYSYRVEKLFF; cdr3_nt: TGTGCCAGCAGTTACTCGTACAGAGTCGAAAAACTGTTTTTT
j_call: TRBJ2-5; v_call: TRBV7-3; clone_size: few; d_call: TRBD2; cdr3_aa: CASSLAGGKETQYF; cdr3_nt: TGTGCCAGCAGCTTGGCGGGGGGAAAAGAGACCCAGTACTTC
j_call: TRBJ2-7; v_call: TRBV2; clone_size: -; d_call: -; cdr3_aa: CASSVGPGYEQYF; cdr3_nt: TGTGCCAGCAGCGTAGGCCCAGGGTACGAGCAGTACTTC
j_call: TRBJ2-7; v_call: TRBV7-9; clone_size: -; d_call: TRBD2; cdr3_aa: CASSGGGDTYEQYF; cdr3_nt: TGTGCCAGCAGCGGCGGGGGGGACACCTACGAGCAGTACTTC
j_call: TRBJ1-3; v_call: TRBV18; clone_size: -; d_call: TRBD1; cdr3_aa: CASSPQGVTGNTIYF; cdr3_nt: TGTGCCAGCTCCCCACAGGGGGTTACGGGAAACACCATATATTTT
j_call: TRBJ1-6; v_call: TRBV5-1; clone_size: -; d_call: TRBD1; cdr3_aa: CASSIRQGPPHFFYNSPLHF; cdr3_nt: TGCGCCAGCAGCATACGACAGGGGCCTCCTCACTTCTTTTATAATTCACCCCTCCACTTT
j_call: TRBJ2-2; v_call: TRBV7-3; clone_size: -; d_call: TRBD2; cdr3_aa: CASSPNRGAGELFF; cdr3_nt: TGTGCCAGCAGCCCTAACCGGGGGGCCGGGGAGCTGTTTTTT
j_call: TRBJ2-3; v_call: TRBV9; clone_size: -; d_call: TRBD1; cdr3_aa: CASSQDRRDSRTDTQYF; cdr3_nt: TGTGCCAGCAGCCAAGACCGACGGGACAGCCGCACAGATACGCAGTATTTT
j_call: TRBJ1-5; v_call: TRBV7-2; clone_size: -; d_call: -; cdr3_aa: CASSLGSDQPQHF; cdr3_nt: TGTGCCAGCAGCTTAGGCAGCGATCAGCCCCAGCATTTT
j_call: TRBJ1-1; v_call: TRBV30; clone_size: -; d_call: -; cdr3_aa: CAWRRMRSPSTEAFF; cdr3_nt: TGTGCCTGGAGAAGGATGAGGAGCCCCAGCACTGAAGCTTTCTTT
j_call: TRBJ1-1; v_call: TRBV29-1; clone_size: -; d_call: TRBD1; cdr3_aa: CSGETGGGRAFF; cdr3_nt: TGCAGCGGCGAGACAGGGGGCGGGAGAGCTTTCTTT
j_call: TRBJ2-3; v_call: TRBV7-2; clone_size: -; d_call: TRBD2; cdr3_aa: CASSLAGGSTDTQYF; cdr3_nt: TGTGCCAGCAGCTTAGCGGGAGGGAGCACAGATACGCAGTATTTT
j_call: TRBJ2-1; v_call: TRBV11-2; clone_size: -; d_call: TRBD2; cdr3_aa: CASSLWEGLYNEQFF; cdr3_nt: TGTGCCAGCAGCTTATGGGAGGGCCTCTACAATGAGCAGTTCTTC
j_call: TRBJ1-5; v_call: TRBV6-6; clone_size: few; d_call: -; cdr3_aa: CASFQGQGSNQPQHF; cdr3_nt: TGTGCCAGCTTCCAGGGGCAGGGTAGCAATCAGCCCCAGCATTTT
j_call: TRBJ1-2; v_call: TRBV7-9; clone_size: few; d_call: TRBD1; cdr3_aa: CASSLDRGANFNYGYTF; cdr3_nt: TGTGCCAGCAGCTTAGACAGGGGCGCCAATTTTAACTATGGCTACACCTTC
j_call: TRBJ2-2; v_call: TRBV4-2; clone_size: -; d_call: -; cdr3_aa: CASSQESVTGELFF; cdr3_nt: TGTGCCAGCAGCCAAGAATCGGTCACCGGGGAGCTGTTTTTT
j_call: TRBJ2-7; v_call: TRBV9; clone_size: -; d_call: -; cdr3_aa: CASSVGTEIYEQYF; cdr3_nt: TGTGCCAGCAGCGTAGGGACAGAAATCTACGAGCAGTACTTC
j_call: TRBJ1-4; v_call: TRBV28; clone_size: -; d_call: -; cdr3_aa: CASGQIHSATNEKLFF; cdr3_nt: TGTGCCAGCGGCCAGATCCACAGTGCAACTAATGAAAAACTGTTTTTT
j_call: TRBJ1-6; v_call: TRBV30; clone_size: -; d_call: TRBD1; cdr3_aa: CAWALKTGESVTLHF; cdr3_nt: TGTGCCTGGGCTCTCAAGACAGGGGAAAGTGTCACCCTCCACTTT
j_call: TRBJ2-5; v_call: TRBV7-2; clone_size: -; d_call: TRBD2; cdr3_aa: CASSFRSAGGRETQYF; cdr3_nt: TGTGCCAGCAGCTTTAGGTCGGCGGGGGGGCGAGAGACCCAGTACTTC
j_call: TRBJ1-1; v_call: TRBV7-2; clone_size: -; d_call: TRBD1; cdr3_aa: CASSTQGATEAFF; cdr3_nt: TGTGCCAGCAGCACCCAGGGGGCCACTGAAGCTTTCTTT
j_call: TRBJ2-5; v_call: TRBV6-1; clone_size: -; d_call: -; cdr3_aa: CASSGGGVETQYF; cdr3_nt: TGTGCCAGCAGTGGCGGCGGGGTGGAGACCCAGTACTTC
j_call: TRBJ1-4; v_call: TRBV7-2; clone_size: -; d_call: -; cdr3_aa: CASSVRGGANEKLFF; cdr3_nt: TGTGCCAGCAGCGTTAGGGGGGGGGCTAATGAAAAACTGTTTTTT
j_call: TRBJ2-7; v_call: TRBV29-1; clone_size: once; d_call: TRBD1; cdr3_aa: CSVATGGFYEQYF; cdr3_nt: TGCAGCGTGGCGACAGGGGGCTTCTACGAGCAGTACTTC
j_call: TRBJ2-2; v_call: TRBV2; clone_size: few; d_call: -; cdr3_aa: CASSDAHLGGTGELFF; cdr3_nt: TGTGCCAGCAGTGATGCCCACCTAGGGGGTACCGGGGAGCTGTTTTTT